The present entry profiles one T cell receptor beta chain with its context. This sample is drawn from a study of blood T cell repertoires in COVID-19. Study at large: Sites across the United States, Italy and Spain contributed samples from acute and convalescent COVID-19.

Generated by immunoSEQ multiplex PCR, the TCRdb table keeps only in-frame clones and is missing some. Here the sample spans approximately 220,000 clones, roughly four fifths being singletons. The CDR3 spans 17 residues. Germline V gives CDR1 LGHDT, CDR2 YNNKEL (reference sequence). V lost 0 bases, J lost 5 bases, and 20 bases lay in between. This chain joins TRBV3-1 (or the pseudogene TRBV3-2) and TRBJ2-7, with a tentative D call TRBD2 (5 bases). The TCR originated in a woman aged 40-49 years who had been exposed to COVID-19. The specimen was PBMCs or T cells enriched from blood (not recorded which). The CDR3 sequence: CASSQEVNSAGPDEQYF. The CDR3 DNA is TGTGCCAGCAGCCAAGAGGTCAACTCCGCGGGCCCAGACGAGCAGTACTTC.